This T cell receptor (beta chain) emerged from a study of T cells in Graves' hyperthyroidism and ophthalmopathy. As for the study in general: Specimen type is peripheral blood, collected at initial diagnosis prior to any treatment.

This clonotype was counted only a few times. Its antigen remains unidentified. The CDR3 contains 14 residues. Germline CDR1 and CDR2: LNHDA and SQIVND (reference sequence). Trimming took 7 bases from V and 4 from J, leaving 13 bases between them. General study points: The model's output predicted ophthalmopathy at a median of approximately 6.5 months prior to onset.

RNA transcripts served as the template for amplifying TCR beta CDR3 regions. Researchers ran a first-round RT-PCR on the TCR CDR3 using the HTBI primer set. TCRdb independently ran MiXCR on the multiplex PCR reads; one entry per CDR3 protein. The sample has around 190,000 distinct CDR3 sequences; 15% to 20% are singletons. This TCR was recovered from a woman aged 45-59 years with Graves' hyperthyroidism. The specimen sequenced was blood. The chain has TRBV19 and TRBJ2-2; D is ambiguous. CDR3 in DNA: TGTGCCAGTAATAATGGGTTCGGCACCGGGGAGCTGTTTTTT. Its protein is CASNNGFGTGELFF.